The 19 T cell receptor beta chains below all came from one sample that was sequenced in a study of blood T cell repertoires in COVID-19. Some clones are missing from TCRdb's copy, which holds only in-frame ones; the method was immunoSEQ multiplex PCR. The repertoire holds over 150,000 clones, with 70% to 90% as singletons. The sample was peripheral blood. These receptors originate from a woman between 55 and 75 years old with COVID-19, enrolled during active disease.

This chain connects TRBV10-2 to TRBJ2-2; 11 bases are shared with TRBD2. There are 19 residues in the CDR3. Germline V lookup: CDR1 WSHSY, CDR2 SAAADI. The trim removed 6 bases at V and 5 bases at J, leaving 17 bases unmatched. The DNA for the CDR3 is TGCGCCAGCAGACCAACTAGCGGGGGCCCAAATGGGGGAACCGGGGAGCTGTTTTTT. It yields the protein CASRPTSGGPNGGTGELFF.

This clone has only a few counts. At the DNA level, this CDR3 is encoded by other sequences in the same sample as well. The chain joins TRBV7-9 to TRBJ1-4; 9 bases map to TRBD1. V shed 5 bases, J shed 4 bases, and the junction held 2 bases outside the gene matches. Germline-derived CDR1 and CDR2 are SEHNR and FQNEAQ (reference sequence). The length of the CDR3 is 14 residues. In nucleotides, the CDR3 is TGTGCCAGCAGCCCGGACAGGGGTAATGAAAAACTGTTTTTT. This translates into CASSPDRGNEKLFF.

V is TRBV7-2 and J is TRBJ1-1, with D perhaps TRBD1 (6 bases). V was cut by 5 bases and J by 4 bases, with 14 bases left in between. Germline CDR1 SGHTA, CDR2 FQGNSA. This CDR3 is 14 amino acids long. DNA for the CDR3: TGTGCCAGCAGCCAACAGGGTGGAGGCACTGAAGCTTTCTTT. The encoded protein is CASSQQGGGTEAFF.

This clone is a singleton in its sample. The chain has TRBV25-1 and TRBJ1-2; D not certain. The ends were cut back, 6 bases at V and 8 bases at J, with 16 bases in the middle. Germline values: CDR1 MGHDK, CDR2 SYGVNS. The CDR3 sequence is 13 residues long. CDR3 sequence reads: CASRSEMSRGYTF. CDR3 nucleotides: TGTGCCAGCAGGAGTGAGATGAGTAGAGGCTACACCTTC.

This chain joins TRBV6-5 and TRBJ1-3, with TRBD1 identical over 9 bases. CDR3 length equals 13 residues. V was clipped by 6 bases and J by 5 bases; unmatched bases: 2. Germline V lookup: CDR1 MNHEY, CDR2 SVGAGI. The CDR3 sequence is CASRTGGRNTIYF. The DNA for the CDR3 is TGTGCCAGCAGGACAGGGGGAAGAAACACCATATATTTT.

The CDR3 nucleotides read TGTGCCAGCAGCTTAAGCGGGGGATACGAGCAGTACTTC. This codes for CASSLSGGYEQYF. The rearrangement joins TRBV7-3 to TRBJ2-7; TRBD2 aligns across 7 bases. CDR1 and CDR2 (germline): SGHTA, FQGTGA. Germline trimming cut 1 base from V and 4 bases from J; bases unmatched to any gene: 1. The length of the CDR3 is 13 residues.

In nucleotides, the CDR3 is TGTGCCAGCAGCCAAGGGCTGGCCCGCCGGGACGAGCAGTACTTC. This gives the protein CASSQGLARRDEQYF. V is TRBV4-2 and J is TRBJ2-7; no reliable D call. Trimming stripped 1 base from V and 5 bases from J, with 15 bases between. The CDR3 is 15 residues long. The germline V gene has CDR1 LGHNA and CDR2 YNFKEQ.

This clone was detected only once. V and J are TRBV3-1 (or the pseudogene TRBV3-2) and TRBJ1-6; D may be TRBD1 (5 bases). CDR3 length: 15 residues. Germline CDR1 and CDR2: LGHDT and YNNKEL (reference sequence). V was cut by 1 base and J by 9 bases, with 13 bases left in between. The CDR3 loop is CASSQGWGGGSPLHF. CDR3 sequence (DNA): TGTGCCAGCAGCCAAGGTTGGGGCGGTGGTTCACCCCTCCACTTT.

The gene calls are TRBV5-6 and TRBJ1-1; 7 positions match TRBD1. After removal of 0 bases from V and 3 bases from J, the junction contained 2 bases not matched to a gene. The V gene's germline CDR1 is SGHDT and CDR2 YYEEEE. The CDR3 is made up of 14 amino acids. CDR3 bases: TGTGCCAGCAGCTTGGTCCAGGGGGACACTGAAGCTTTCTTT. It translates to CASSLVQGDTEAFF.

Only a few counts were recorded for this clone. The rearrangement uses TRBV27 and TRBJ2-1; TRBD2 aligns across 10 bases. In germline, CDR1 is MNHEY, CDR2 SMNVEV (reference sequence). J was trimmed by 5 bases and V by 8 bases; bases with no gene match: 9. This CDR3 has 15 residues. For the CDR3, the DNA is TGTGCCAGCTCCCCCAGGACTAGCGGAGACAATGAGCAGTTCTTC. Translated: CASSPRTSGDNEQFF.

The chain couples TRBV12-3 or TRBV12-4 to TRBJ1-4, with D uncertain. The CDR3 runs to 12 residues. Trimming cost V 3 bases and J 6 bases, with 5 bases left between them. The CDR3 sequence: CASSFRYEKLFF. The CDR3 DNA reads as TGTGCCAGCAGTTTTAGATATGAAAAACTGTTTTTT.

The J gene is TRBJ2-2, the V gene TRBV5-4; D is undetermined. The CDR3 is 14 amino acids. Germline CDR1 SGHNT, CDR2 YYREEE (reference sequence). Trimming took off 4 bases at V and 2 bases at J, with 9 bases between the two ends. The CDR3: CASSRTSNTGELFF. CDR3 nucleotides: TGTGCCAGCAGCCGAACTTCTAACACCGGGGAGCTGTTTTTT.

This rearrangement joins TRBV24-1 to TRBJ1-2, with 7 bases matching TRBD1. Germline CDR1 reads KGHDR; CDR2 reads SFDVKD. J was trimmed by 8 bases and V by 7 bases; bases with no gene match: 9. The CDR3 runs 13 residues. The CDR3 bases are TGTGCCACCAGCTTAGGACAGGAAAGAGGCTACACCTTC. Its translation: CATSLGQERGYTF.

The chain is built from TRBV18 and TRBJ1-1; tentative D call: TRBD1 (5 bases). The germline gives CDR1 KGHSH, CDR2 LQKENI. With 3 bases removed from V and 4 bases from J, the gap between germline ends came to 15 bases. This CDR3 region has 15 residues. CDR3 sequence reads: CASSPLRQGGTEAFF. CDR3 bases: TGTGCCAGCTCACCTCTAAGGCAGGGAGGCACTGAAGCTTTCTTT.

This chain connects TRBV7-9 to TRBJ1-2, with D hard to call. This CDR3 is built from 13 residues. Germline V lookup: CDR1 SEHNR, CDR2 FQNEAQ (reference sequence). The V end lost 4 bases, the J end lost 5 bases, and 11 bases lay between the germline ends. The CDR3: CASSSEEGYGYTF. CDR3 coding DNA: TGTGCCAGCAGCTCCGAGGAAGGTTATGGCTACACCTTC. Full variable domain (missing parts from reference TRBV7-9 and TRBJ1-2): DTGVSQNPRHKITKRGQNVTFRCDPISEHNRLYWYRQTLGQGPEFLTYFQNEAQLEKSRLLSDRFSAERPKGSFSTLEIQRTEQGDSAMYLCASSSEEGYGYTFGSGTRLTVV.

The gene calls are TRBV11-1 and TRBJ2-2, with 13 positions matching TRBD2. CDR3 length: 16 residues. V shed 2 bases, J shed 7 bases, and the junction held 4 bases outside the gene matches. Germline V CDR1 and CDR2: SGHAT, FQDESV (reference sequence). CDR3 in DNA: TGTGCCAGCAGCTTAAGGACTAGCGGGAGTTTCGGGGAGCTGTTTTTT. Translating gives CASSLRTSGSFGELFF.

As regards this clone: Distinct nucleotide sequences in the sample also encode this CDR3. The V call is TRBV29-1, the J call TRBJ1-5; maybe TRBD1 (5 bases). V lost 7 bases and J 4 bases, leaving 14 bases between the germline ends. CDR3 length equals 13 residues. Per the germline V gene, CDR1 is SQVTM and CDR2 is ANQGSEA. CDR3 in amino acids: CSALTGGNQPQHF. The CDR3 coding sequence is TGCAGCGCCTTGACGGGGGGAAATCAGCCCCAGCATTTT.

V and J are TRBV6-1 and TRBJ2-7, with D uncertain. V was cut by 0 bases and J by 3 bases, with 6 bases left in between. CDR1 is MNHNS, CDR2 SASEGT, per germline. The CDR3 runs to 13 residues. The CDR3 sequence is CASSEALRYEQYV. The CDR3 nucleotides read TGTGCCAGCAGTGAAGCGCTACGCTACGAGCAGTACGTC.

The chain employs TRBV19 and TRBJ2-1; weak D call: TRBD1 (6 bases). This CDR3 spans 15 amino acids. V lost 0 bases and J lost 13, with 19 bases in between. CDR1 LNHDA and CDR2 SQIVND come from the germline V gene (reference sequence). The CDR3 region has the DNA TGTGCCAGTAGTATAGATGGGACACCCGATACAGGACAGTTCTTC. Translating gives CASSIDGTPDTGQFF.